The entry that follows covers one TCR beta chain sequence. These data belong to a study of blood T cell repertoires in COVID-19. Authors' methods: Amplification from reference gene primers served as the basis for estimated nucleated cell counts. The data were produced by immunoSEQ multiplex PCR, yet TCRdb's version contains in-frame clones alone and is incomplete. That table gives V, J and clone size, and the DNA gave D and trimming. The table lists 200,000 to 250,000 clones, 82% of them singletons, with 3% to 3.5% in the top ten. In Cohort 3, a recovered donor had either two negative PCRs, clearance, or symptom resolution. Material: PBMCs or T cells enriched from blood (not recorded which). This receptor was identified in an older woman who had recovered from COVID-19.

The CDR3 DNA reads TGTGCCAGCAGTTCTGTGTACTATGAGCAGTTCTTC. The encoded protein is CASSSVYYEQFF. The chain recombines TRBV27 with TRBJ2-1; D unresolved. Germline V gives CDR1 MNHEY, CDR2 SMNVEV (reference sequence). V lost 4 bases and J lost 8, with 9 bases in between. The CDR3 is 12 residues long.